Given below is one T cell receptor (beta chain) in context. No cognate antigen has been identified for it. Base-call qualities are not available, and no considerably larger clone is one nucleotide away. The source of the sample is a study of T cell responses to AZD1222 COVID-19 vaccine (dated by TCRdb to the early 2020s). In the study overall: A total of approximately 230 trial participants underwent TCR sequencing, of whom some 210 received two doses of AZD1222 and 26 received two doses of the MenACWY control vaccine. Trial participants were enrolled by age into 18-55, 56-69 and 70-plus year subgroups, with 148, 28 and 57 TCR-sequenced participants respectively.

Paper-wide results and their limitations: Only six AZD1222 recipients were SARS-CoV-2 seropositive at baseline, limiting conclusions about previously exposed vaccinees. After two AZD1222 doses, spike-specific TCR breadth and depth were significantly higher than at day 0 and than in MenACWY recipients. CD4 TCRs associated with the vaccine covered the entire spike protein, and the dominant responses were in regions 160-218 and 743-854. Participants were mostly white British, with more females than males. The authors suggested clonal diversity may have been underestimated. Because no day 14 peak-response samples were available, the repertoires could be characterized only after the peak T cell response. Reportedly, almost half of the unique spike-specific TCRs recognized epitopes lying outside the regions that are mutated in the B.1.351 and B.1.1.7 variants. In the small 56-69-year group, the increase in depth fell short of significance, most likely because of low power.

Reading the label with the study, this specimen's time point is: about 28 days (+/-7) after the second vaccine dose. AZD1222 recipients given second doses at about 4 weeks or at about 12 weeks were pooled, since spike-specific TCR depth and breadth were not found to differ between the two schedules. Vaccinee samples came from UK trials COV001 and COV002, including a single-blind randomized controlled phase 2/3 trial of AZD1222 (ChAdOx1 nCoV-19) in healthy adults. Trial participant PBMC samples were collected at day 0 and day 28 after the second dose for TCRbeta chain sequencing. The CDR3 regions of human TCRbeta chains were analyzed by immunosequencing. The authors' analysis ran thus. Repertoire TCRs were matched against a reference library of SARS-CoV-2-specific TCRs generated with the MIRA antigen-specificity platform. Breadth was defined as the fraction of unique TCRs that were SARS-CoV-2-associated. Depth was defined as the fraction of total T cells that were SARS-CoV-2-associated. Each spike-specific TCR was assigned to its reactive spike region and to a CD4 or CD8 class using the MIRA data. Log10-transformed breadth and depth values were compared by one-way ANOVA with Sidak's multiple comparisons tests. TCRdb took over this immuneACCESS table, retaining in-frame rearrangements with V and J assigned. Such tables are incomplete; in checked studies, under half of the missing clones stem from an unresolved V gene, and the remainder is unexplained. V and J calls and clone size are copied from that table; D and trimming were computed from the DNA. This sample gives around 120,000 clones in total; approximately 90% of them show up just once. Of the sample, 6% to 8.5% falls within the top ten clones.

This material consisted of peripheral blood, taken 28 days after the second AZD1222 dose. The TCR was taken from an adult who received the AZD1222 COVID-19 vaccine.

CDR3 region: CASSLDTGNQPQHF. The DNA sequence is given as TGTGCCAGCAGCTTAGACACAGGGAATCAGCCCCAGCATTTT. The sequence joins TRBV7-8 to TRBJ1-5, and possibly TRBD1, on 6 matching bases. CDR1 and CDR2 are drawn from the germline V gene: SGHVS, FQNEAQ. The trim is 1 base for V and 4 bases for J, with a gap of 8 bases between the germline ends. The CDR3 measures 14 amino acids from cysteine to phenylalanine. Here the CDR3 DNA is all that survives: 42 bases in frame from base 1. The CDR3, completed at both ends by the reference TRBV7-8 and TRBJ1-5 genes, gives the full variable domain GAGVSQSPRYKVAKRGQDVALRCDPISGHVSLFWYQQALGQGPEFLTYFQNEAQLDKSGLPSDRFFAERPEGSVSTLKIQRTQQEDSAVYLCASSLDTGNQPQHFGDGTRLSIL.